This is a list of T cell receptor beta chains from one sample in a study of Ad26.COV2.S vaccination and SARS-CoV-2 variants. The repertoire was sequenced with immunoSEQ multiplex PCR; TCRdb's copy has only in-frame clones and lacks some. The table lists approximately 150,000 clones, 86% of them singletons, with 5% in the top ten. Sequencing was performed on peripheral blood, taken after recovery from COVID-19. These receptors were obtained from a human donor who had recovered from COVID-19. Each CDR3 is given with its conserved first and last residue. A D gene is named only where the DNA matches it firmly. Size values are once, few and many counts, or a class for expanded clones, and some rows have none.

>TRBV5-1|NA|TRBD1|TRBJ1-4
CASSLGQGAQKLFF
TGCGCCAGCAGCTTGGGGCAGGGGGCTCAAAAACTGTTTTTT
>TRBV5-1|NA|TRBD1|TRBJ1-1
CASRMNGQVLSTEAFF
TGCGCCAGCAGAATGAACGGACAGGTCCTTAGCACTGAAGCTTTCTTT
>TRBV5-5|NA|NA|TRBJ1-1
CASSLGLTRYTEAFF
TGTGCCAGCAGCTTGGGACTAACGCGGTACACTGAAGCTTTCTTT
>TRBV6-2/TRBV6-3|NA|TRBD1|TRBJ2-7
CASSYIGQDYEQYF
TGTGCCAGCAGTTACATCGGACAGGACTACGAGCAGTACTTC
>TRBV28|NA|TRBD1|TRBJ2-6
CASSFQGAGANVLTF
TGTGCCAGCAGTTTCCAGGGGGCTGGGGCCAACGTCCTGACTTTC
>TRBV7-2|NA|TRBD2|TRBJ2-1
CASSLAGLAGGPLF
TGTGCCAGCAGCTTAGCGGGACTAGCGGGGGGGCCACTCTTC
>TRBV5-4|NA|TRBD1|TRBJ2-7
CASSLTGQGRHEQYF
TGTGCCAGCAGCCTTACTGGACAGGGGCGACACGAGCAGTACTTC
>TRBV7-8|NA|NA|TRBJ1-1
CASGRLNTEAFF
TGTGCCAGCGGGCGTCTGAACACTGAAGCTTTCTTT
>TRBV27|few|TRBD2|TRBJ2-2
CASSYSGGRVKNTGELFF
TGTGCCAGCAGTTACTCGGGGGGTAGAGTCAAGAACACCGGGGAGCTGTTTTTT
>TRBV6-5|NA|NA|TRBJ1-4
CASSPGRQTNEKLFF
TGTGCCAGCAGTCCAGGGAGGCAGACTAATGAAAAACTGTTTTTT
>TRBV30|NA|NA|TRBJ2-7
CAWSPRVVLETYEQYF
TGTGCCTGGAGTCCCCGGGTAGTCCTTGAGACCTACGAGCAGTACTTC
>TRBV19|NA|NA|TRBJ2-4
CASGDMQGKNIQYF
TGTGCCAGTGGAGACATGCAGGGTAAAAACATTCAGTACTTC
>TRBV29-1|few|NA|TRBJ2-7
CSVQYAELSVSYEQYF
TGCAGCGTCCAATATGCAGAGCTGAGTGTGTCCTACGAGCAGTACTTC
>TRBV10-1|few|TRBD1|TRBJ1-1
CASSTGVTTEAFF
TGCGCCAGCAGTACAGGGGTCACCACTGAAGCTTTCTTT
>TRBV5-6|NA|NA|TRBJ2-3
CASSLEGPSGDTQYF
TGTGCCAGCAGCTTGGAGGGGCCCTCCGGAGATACGCAGTATTTT
>TRBV6-5|NA|TRBD1|TRBJ1-1
CASSRRGHTEAFF
TGTGCCAGCTCGAGAAGGGGGCACACTGAAGCTTTCTTT
>TRBV6-6|NA|TRBD1|TRBJ1-3
CASRTGVAGNTIYF
TGTGCCAGCAGGACAGGGGTGGCTGGAAACACCATATATTTT
>TRBV7-9|once|NA|TRBJ2-7
CASSLPPPTVGQYF
TGTGCCAGCAGCCTGCCACCCCCGACAGTCGGGCAGTACTTC
>TRBV5-1|NA|NA|TRBJ1-1
CASSLYSGEINTEAFF
TGCGCCAGCAGCTTGTATTCGGGGGAGATCAACACTGAAGCTTTCTTT
>TRBV4-3|NA|NA|TRBJ2-3
CASSHLRASTDTQYF
TGCGCCAGCAGCCACCTCAGGGCCAGCACAGATACGCAGTATTTT
>TRBV10-2|few|NA|TRBJ2-1
CASRNDEQFF
TGCGCCAGCAGGAACGATGAGCAGTTCTTC
>TRBV10-2|NA|NA|TRBJ2-2
CASSAGPATGELFF
TGCGCCAGCAGTGCGGGACCAGCCACCGGGGAGCTGTTTTTT
>TRBV29-1|NA|TRBD1|TRBJ1-2
CSVRTGGRYGYTF
TGCAGCGTGAGGACAGGGGGGCGGTATGGCTACACCTTC
>TRBV4-3|few|TRBD1|TRBJ1-3
CASSQDQGQGLNTIYF
TGCGCCAGCAGCCAAGATCAAGGACAGGGCTTAAACACCATATATTTT
>TRBV19|NA|NA|TRBJ1-2
CASSIPTLGGQYGYTF
TGTGCCAGTAGTATACCCACACTCGGGGGCCAGTATGGCTACACCTTC
>TRBV11-2|NA|NA|TRBJ2-7
CASSSGTSRNYEQYF
TGTGCCAGCAGCTCCGGGACCTCAAGGAACTACGAGCAGTACTTC
>TRBV18|NA|NA|TRBJ1-1
CASSRTAVNTEAFF
TGTGCCAGCTCGCGGACAGCAGTGAACACTGAAGCTTTCTTT
>TRBV3-1/TRBV3-2|NA|TRBD2|TRBJ2-5
CASSQAGTGGKETQYF
TGTGCCAGCAGCCAAGCGGGAACGGGGGGGAAAGAGACCCAGTACTTC
>TRBV7-6|NA|NA|TRBJ2-5
CASSLSVRTGQETQYF
TGTGCCAGCAGCTTATCGGTCCGCACAGGGCAAGAGACCCAGTACTTC
>TRBV5-1|NA|TRBD2|TRBJ2-1
CASSPGTSGGAYNEQFF
TGCGCCAGCAGCCCCGGGACTAGCGGGGGGGCCTACAATGAGCAGTTCTTC
>TRBV6-1|NA|TRBD2|TRBJ2-7
CASSEAPSGAHSYEQYF
TGTGCCAGCAGTGAAGCGCCTAGCGGGGCCCACTCCTACGAGCAGTACTTC
>TRBV16|NA|NA|TRBJ1-1
CASSQTTGGTEAFF
TGTGCCAGCAGCCAAACCACCGGCGGGACTGAAGCTTTCTTT
>TRBV13|NA|NA|TRBJ2-7
CASSLKGGEQYF
TGTGCCAGCAGCTTAAAGGGAGGCGAGCAGTACTTC
>TRBV6-1|NA|NA|TRBJ2-1
CAGREGGYEGDEQFF
TGTGCCGGCAGGGAAGGAGGTTATGAGGGGGATGAGCAGTTCTTC
>TRBV7-8|few|NA|TRBJ1-1
CASSPQSQGAEAFF
TGTGCCAGCAGCCCTCAGTCCCAAGGGGCTGAAGCTTTCTTT
>TRBV5-4|NA|TRBD1|TRBJ1-2
CASSPPGQGVVHGYTF
TGTGCCAGCAGCCCTCCGGGACAGGGTGTGGTTCATGGCTACACCTTC
>TRBV2|NA|NA|TRBJ2-4
CASSVPGQLAKNIQYF
TGTGCCAGCAGTGTTCCGGGACAACTAGCCAAAAACATTCAGTACTTC
>TRBV6-6|NA|NA|TRBJ2-1
CASDRGRYNEQFF
TGTGCCAGCGATCGGGGGCGATACAATGAGCAGTTCTTC
>TRBV19|NA|NA|TRBJ1-5
CASSPPTPHQPQHF
TGTGCCAGTAGCCCTCCGACTCCCCATCAGCCCCAGCATTTT
>TRBV6-2/TRBV6-3|NA|NA|TRBJ2-2
CASSYSRDKVNTGELFF
TGTGCCAGCAGTTACTCGAGGGACAAGGTGAACACCGGGGAGCTGTTTTTT
>TRBV28|NA|TRBD1|TRBJ1-1
CASSPGGSNTEAFF
TGTGCCAGCAGCCCAGGGGGTTCGAACACTGAAGCTTTCTTT
>TRBV28|few|TRBD1|TRBJ1-5
CASRGQGEVQPQHF
TGTGCCAGCAGGGGACAGGGGGAAGTTCAGCCCCAGCATTTT
>TRBV5-6|NA|NA|TRBJ1-3
CASSLTGNTIYF
TGTGCCAGCAGCTTGACTGGAAACACCATATATTTT
>TRBV18|NA|NA|TRBJ1-1
CASSPNEQGSTEAFF
TGTGCCAGCTCACCCAACGAACAGGGTTCGACTGAAGCTTTCTTT
>TRBV28|NA|TRBD1|TRBJ1-2
CASSLRGQGARGYTF
TGTGCCAGCAGTTTACGGGGTCAGGGGGCGAGGGGCTACACCTTC
>TRBV28|NA|TRBD1|TRBJ1-5
CASSLVTGMFQPQHF
TGTGCCAGCAGTTTGGTGACAGGGATGTTCCAGCCCCAGCATTTT
>TRBV13|NA|NA|TRBJ2-3
CASSLRQTYTDTQYF
TGTGCCAGCAGCTTAAGACAGACCTACACAGATACGCAGTATTTT
>TRBV5-6|NA|NA|TRBJ1-5
CASSSRQPNQPQHF
TGTGCCAGCAGCTCTAGACAGCCGAATCAGCCCCAGCATTTT
>TRBV5-4|NA|NA|TRBJ2-1
CASRLDNEQFF
TGTGCCAGCCGGCTAGACAATGAGCAGTTCTTC
>TRBV7-2|few|TRBD1|TRBJ1-6
CASSRTQQGGSPLHF
TGTGCCAGCAGCCGGACTCAACAGGGGGGTTCACCCCTCCACTTT
>TRBV11-3|NA|NA|TRBJ2-7
CASSTNSYEQYF
TGTGCCAGCAGCACGAACTCCTACGAGCAGTACTTC
>TRBV15|NA|NA|TRBJ1-4
CATRTRQNEKLFF
TGTGCCACAAGGACACGGCAGAATGAAAAACTGTTTTTT
>TRBV7-8|NA|TRBD2|TRBJ2-2
CASSLREGSNTGELFF
TGTGCCAGCAGCTTAAGGGAGGGATCGAACACCGGGGAGCTGTTTTTT
>TRBV25-1|once|NA|TRBJ2-5
CASSDGDSSFRGTQYF
TGTGCCAGCAGTGATGGTGACAGCTCCTTTCGGGGGACCCAGTACTTC